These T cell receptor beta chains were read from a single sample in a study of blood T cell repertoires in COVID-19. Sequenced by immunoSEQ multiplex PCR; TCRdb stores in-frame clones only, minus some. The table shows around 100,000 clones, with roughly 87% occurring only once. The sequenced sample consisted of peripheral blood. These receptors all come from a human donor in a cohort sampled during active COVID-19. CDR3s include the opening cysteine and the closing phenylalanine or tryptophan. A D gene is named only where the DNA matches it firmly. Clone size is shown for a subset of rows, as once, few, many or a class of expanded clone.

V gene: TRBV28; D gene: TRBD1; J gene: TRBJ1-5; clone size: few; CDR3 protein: CASRPSGTGSGPPQHF; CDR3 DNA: TGTGCCAGCCGACCATCCGGGACAGGGTCCGGGCCGCCCCAGCATTTT
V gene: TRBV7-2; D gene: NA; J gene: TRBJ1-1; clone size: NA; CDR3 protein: CASSLASFSMNTEAFF; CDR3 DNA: TGTGCCAGCAGCTTAGCTTCATTTTCAATGAACACTGAAGCTTTCTTT
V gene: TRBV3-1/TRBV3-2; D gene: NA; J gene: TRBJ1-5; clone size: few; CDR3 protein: CASSQDAGVEQPQHF; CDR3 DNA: TGTGCCAGCAGCCAAGATGCAGGGGTGGAGCAGCCCCAGCATTTT
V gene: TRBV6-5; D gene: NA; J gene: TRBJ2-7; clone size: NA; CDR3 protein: CASSLSSGRGSYEQYF; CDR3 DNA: TGTGCCAGCAGTTTATCATCCGGAAGGGGATCCTACGAGCAGTACTTC
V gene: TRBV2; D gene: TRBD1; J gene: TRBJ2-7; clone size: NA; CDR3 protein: CASSTGTGGSYEQYF; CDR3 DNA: TGTGCCAGCAGCACCGGGACAGGGGGTTCCTACGAGCAGTACTTC
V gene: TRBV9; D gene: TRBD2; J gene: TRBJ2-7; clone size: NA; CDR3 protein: CASSPWGGVIDEQYF; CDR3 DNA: TGTGCCAGCAGCCCCTGGGGGGGGGTAATCGACGAGCAGTACTTC
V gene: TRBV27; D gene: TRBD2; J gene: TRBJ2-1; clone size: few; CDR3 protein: CASSPGTSEINEQFF; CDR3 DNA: TGTGCCAGCAGTCCCGGGACTAGCGAAATCAATGAGCAGTTCTTC
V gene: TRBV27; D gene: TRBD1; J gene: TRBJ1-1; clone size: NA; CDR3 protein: CASSATGGRSAFF; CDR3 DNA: TGTGCCAGCAGTGCAACAGGGGGGCGGAGTGCTTTCTTT
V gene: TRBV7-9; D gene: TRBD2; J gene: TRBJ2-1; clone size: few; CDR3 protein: CASRPPLASGGYDEQFF; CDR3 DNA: TGTGCCAGCAGACCTCCCCTGGCTAGCGGGGGTTATGATGAGCAGTTCTTC
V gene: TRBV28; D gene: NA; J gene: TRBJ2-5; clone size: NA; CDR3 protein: CASSFGLIKDGETQYF; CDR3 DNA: TGTGCCAGCAGTTTTGGGCTTATCAAGGATGGGGAGACCCAGTACTTC
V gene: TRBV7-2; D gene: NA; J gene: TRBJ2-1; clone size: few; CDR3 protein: CASSLVVHRTYTYNEQFF; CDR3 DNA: TGTGCCAGCAGCTTAGTAGTTCACAGAACTTATACCTACAATGAGCAGTTCTTC
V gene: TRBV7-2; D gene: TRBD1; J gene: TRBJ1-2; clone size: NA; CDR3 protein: CASSLSGTGTYGYTF; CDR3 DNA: TGTGCCAGCAGCCTCTCCGGGACAGGAACGTATGGCTACACCTTC
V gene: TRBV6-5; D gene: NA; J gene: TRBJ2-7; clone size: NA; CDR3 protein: CASSYSEGANEQYF; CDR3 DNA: TGTGCCAGCAGTTACTCGGAGGGGGCGAATGAGCAGTACTTC
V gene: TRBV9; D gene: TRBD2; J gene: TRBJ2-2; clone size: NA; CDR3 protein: CASTKTSGGDTGELFF; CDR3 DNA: TGTGCCAGCACTAAGACTAGCGGGGGGGACACCGGGGAGCTGTTTTTT
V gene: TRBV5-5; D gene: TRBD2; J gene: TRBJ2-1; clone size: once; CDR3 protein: CASSTGTSAIWQSFF; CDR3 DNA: TGTGCCAGCAGCACCGGGACTAGCGCCATTTGGCAAAGCTTCTTC